A selection of T cell receptor beta chains follows, all from one sample in a study of shared clonotypes between healthy human individuals. Method: immunoSEQ multiplex PCR; TCRdb's copy keeps in-frame clones and lacks some. The repertoire holds about 530,000 clones, with 90% to 96% as singletons. Input material: naive CD4+ T cells sorted from blood. The receptors originated from a woman aged 25 to 39 in good health. The CDR3 runs from the conserved cysteine through the conserved F or W. The D gene is left open where the match is weak. A clone size is listed for some rows: how often the clone was seen (once, few, many), or a class if it is expanded.

.	TRBV25-1	TRBD2	TRBJ2-5	CASSLAGGETQYF	TGTGCCAGCAGCCTAGCGGGAGGGGAGACCCAGTACTTC
.	TRBV19	TRBD1	TRBJ1-4	CASSMGTGDEKLFF	TGTGCCAGTAGTATGGGGACAGGTGATGAAAAACTGTTTTTT
once	TRBV6-5	.	TRBJ1-1	CASSYGWRGATEAFF	TGTGCCAGCAGTTACGGTTGGAGGGGGGCCACTGAAGCTTTCTTT
once	TRBV5-5	.	TRBJ1-2	CASSLAAGAGYGYTF	TGTGCCAGCAGCTTGGCCGCAGGTGCCGGCTATGGCTACACCTTC
.	TRBV18	TRBD2	TRBJ2-2	CASSPRTSGSQSTGELFF	TGTGCCAGCTCACCTCGGACTAGCGGGAGCCAATCCACCGGGGAGCTGTTTTTT
.	TRBV6-5	.	TRBJ1-1	CASSYSRGASRQAFF	TGTGCCAGCAGTTACTCCCGCGGGGCCAGCCGGCAAGCTTTCTTT
.	TRBV5-1	.	TRBJ2-5	CASSFGFQETQYF	TGCGCCAGCAGCTTTGGCTTCCAAGAGACCCAGTACTTC
.	TRBV7-3	.	TRBJ2-5	CASSPTPTATGTQYF	TGTGCCAGCAGCCCAACGCCGACAGCCACCGGGACCCAGTACTTC
.	TRBV2	.	TRBJ2-7	CASSSSYEQYF	TGTGCCAGCAGTTCTAGCTACGAGCAGTACTTC
.	TRBV7-9	TRBD2	TRBJ2-7	CASSLGGLAGLLVEQYF	TGTGCCAGCAGCTTAGGGGGACTAGCGGGACTCCTTGTCGAGCAGTACTTC
.	TRBV21-1	.	TRBJ2-7	CASSNPGTSEYYEQYF	TGTGCCAGCAGCAACCCCGGGACTAGCGAGTACTACGAGCAGTACTTC
few	TRBV30	.	TRBJ1-5	CAWSAGGDQPQHF	TGTGCCTGGAGTGCGGGGGGCGATCAGCCCCAGCATTTT
.	TRBV28	.	TRBJ1-5	CASSFTGTRLNQPQHF	TGTGCCAGCAGTTTCACCGGGACGAGGCTTAATCAGCCCCAGCATTTT
.	TRBV5-8	.	TRBJ2-7	CASSLAATSYEQYF	TGTGCCAGCAGCTTGGCGGCGACCTCCTACGAGCAGTACTTC
.	TRBV6-1	.	TRBJ1-5	CASGAGYYSNQPQHF	TGTGCCAGCGGGGCTGGGTATTATAGCAATCAGCCCCAGCATTTT
.	TRBV29-1	TRBD2	TRBJ2-5	CSAPGTSGSETQYF	TGCAGCGCCCCCGGGACTAGCGGGAGTGAGACCCAGTACTTC
.	TRBV7-9	TRBD1	TRBJ2-1	CASSVGTDYNEQFF	TGTGCCAGCAGCGTCGGGACAGATTACAATGAGCAGTTCTTC
.	TRBV9	.	TRBJ1-4	CASSASGTTNEKLFF	TGTGCCAGCAGCGCGTCCGGTACAACTAATGAAAAACTGTTTTTT
.	TRBV18	TRBD1	TRBJ1-2	CASSQTGGEDGYTF	TGTGCCAGCTCGCAGACAGGGGGCGAGGATGGCTACACCTTC
.	TRBV28	TRBD1	TRBJ1-1	CASSPPLGQGRTEAFF	TGTGCCAGCAGTCCCCCGCTGGGACAGGGGAGGACTGAAGCTTTCTTT
.	TRBV6-6	.	TRBJ2-7	CASSPRGTYEQYF	TGTGCCAGCAGCCCCAGGGGTACCTACGAGCAGTACTTC
.	TRBV18	.	TRBJ2-5	CASSPVETQYF	TGTGCCAGCTCACCGGTCGAGACCCAGTACTTC
.	TRBV6-5	.	TRBJ2-7	CASSYGISGLGYEQYF	TGTGCCAGCAGTTACGGTATCAGTGGCTTGGGGTACGAGCAGTACTTC
.	TRBV27	TRBD2	TRBJ2-7	CASSGTSGRTYEQYF	TGTGCCAGCAGTGGCACTAGCGGGAGGACCTACGAGCAGTACTTC
.	TRBV10-3	.	TRBJ1-5	CAIGRNQPQHF	TGTGCCATCGGGAGAAATCAGCCCCAGCATTTT
.	TRBV28	.	TRBJ1-3	CASSFTAGSGNTIYF	TGTGCCAGCAGTTTCACAGCCGGGTCTGGAAACACCATATATTTT
.	TRBV10-3	TRBD1	TRBJ1-1	CAISGGTGGTNTEAFF	TGTGCCATCAGTGGTGGGACAGGGGGTACGAACACTGAAGCTTTCTTT
.	TRBV6-5	TRBD1	TRBJ1-3	CASSFDRGGGNTIYF	TGTGCCAGCAGTTTCGACAGGGGTGGTGGAAACACCATATATTTT
.	TRBV4-2	.	TRBJ2-7	CASSPQGLASSYEQYF	TGTGCCAGCAGCCCACAAGGTCTAGCGAGCTCCTACGAGCAGTACTTC